Following are 2 T cell receptor beta chains from one sample sequenced in a study of regulatory T cells in long-lasting Graves disease. TCR beta libraries were built with iRepertoire HTBI primers and Arm-PCR of CDR3 regions. TCRdb used MiXCR to reprocess the multiplex PCR reads, holding one entry per CDR3 protein. The data contain hundreds of thousands of distinct CDR3 sequences, about 16% of them singletons. Time point described: newly diagnosed GD, antithyroid drugs for less than 3 months. PBMCs provided the RNA from which the TCR library was made. The sequenced sample was peripheral blood mononuclear cells (PBMCs), obtained at new diagnosis, from a patient treated with antithyroid drugs. These receptors all come from a female donor with Graves disease.

This clonotype has a count of ten or more. CDR3 residues: CASTLGRRGPREQFF. The DNA of the CDR3 is TGTGCCAGTACCCTCGGTCGACGGGGACCTCGCGAGCAGTTCTTC. V and J are TRBV19 and TRBJ2-1; D may match TRBD1 or TRBD2 (5 bases each). CDR1 is LNHDA, CDR2 SQIVND, per germline (reference sequence). CDR3 length: 15 amino acids. Trimming cost V 7 bases and J 10 bases, with 23 bases left between them.

Ten or more counts support this clonotype. This rearrangement joins TRBV7-3 to TRBJ2-5; 7 nucleotides match TRBD1. V gave up 5 bases and J gave up 2 bases; unmatched junction bases: 11. CDR3 length equals 16 residues. Germline loops: CDR1 SGHTA, CDR2 FQGTGA. The chain's CDR3 is CASSRTGTATQETQYF. CDR3 in DNA: TGTGCCAGCAGCCGAACCGGGACAGCAACGCAAGAGACCCAGTACTTC.